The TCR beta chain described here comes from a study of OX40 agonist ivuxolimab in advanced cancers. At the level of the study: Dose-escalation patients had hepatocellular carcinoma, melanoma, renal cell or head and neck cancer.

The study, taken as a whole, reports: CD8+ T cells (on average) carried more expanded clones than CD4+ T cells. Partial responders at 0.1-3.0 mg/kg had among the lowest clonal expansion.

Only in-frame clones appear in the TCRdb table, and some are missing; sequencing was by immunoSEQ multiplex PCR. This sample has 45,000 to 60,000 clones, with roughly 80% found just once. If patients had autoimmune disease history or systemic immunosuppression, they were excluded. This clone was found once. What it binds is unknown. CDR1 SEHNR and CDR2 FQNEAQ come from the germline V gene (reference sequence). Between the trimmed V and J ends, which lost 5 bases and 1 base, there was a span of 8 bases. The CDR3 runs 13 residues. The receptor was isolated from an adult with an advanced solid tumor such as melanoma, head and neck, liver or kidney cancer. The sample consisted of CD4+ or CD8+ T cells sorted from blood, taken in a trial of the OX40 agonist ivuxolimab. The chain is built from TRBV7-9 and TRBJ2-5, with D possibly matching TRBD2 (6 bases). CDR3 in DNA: TGTGCCAGCAGCGGGGGGATCCAAGAGACCCAGTACTTC. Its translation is CASSGGIQETQYF.